The 19 T cell receptor beta chains below all came from one sample that was sequenced in a study of glioma-infiltrating T cells after dendritic cell vaccination. Measured with immunoSEQ multiplex PCR; TCRdb has only the in-frame clones, and not every one. The sample shows about 49,000 clones, around 86% of them seen only once. The material was blood, obtained before dendritic cell vaccination. The receptors here all came from a human donor with glioblastoma.

About this clone itself: The junction shows a germline mismatch at one end, possibly a read error. The V gene is TRBV7-7, the J gene TRBJ2-7, with TRBD2 matching over 9 bases. Per the germline V gene, CDR1 is SSHAT and CDR2 is FNYEAQ (reference sequence). CDR3 length equals 14 residues. The DNA for the CDR3 is TGTGCTAGCAGCCCTGGCGGGAGGGCCGTCCGGCAGTACTTC. Encoded protein: CASSPGGRAVRQYF.

This clone has only one observation. The chain carries TRBV11-2 and TRBJ2-7; D uncertain. The V and J ends lost 0 bases and 2 bases respectively, with 8 bases between them. The CDR3 has 14 residues. Germline CDR1 is SGHAT and CDR2 is FQNNGV. The CDR3 sequence: CASSLDGSAYEQYF. In DNA form, the CDR3 reads TGTGCCAGCAGCTTAGATGGCAGCGCCTACGAGCAGTACTTC.

This sequence joins TRBV7-2 and TRBJ2-3; D is undetermined. Deletions cut 6 bases from V and 4 bases from J, with 17 bases between. Germline V gene lookup returns CDR1 SGHTA and CDR2 FQGNSA. This CDR3 region has 15 residues. The CDR3 here is CASRIIWSRADTQYF. CDR3 DNA: TGTGCCAGCAGGATTATTTGGAGTCGGGCAGATACGCAGTATTTT.

This clone has only a few counts. CDR3 sequence (DNA): TGTGCCAGCAGCTCGGACAGGGGGCTATACAATGAGCAGTTCTTC. It yields the protein CASSSDRGLYNEQFF. The gene calls are TRBV6-5 and TRBJ2-1; 11 bases map to TRBD1. This CDR3 is 15 amino acids long. V was clipped by 6 bases and J by 4 bases; unmatched bases: 5. Germline values: CDR1 MNHEY, CDR2 SVGAGI.

The chain links TRBV6-5 to TRBJ2-3, with D possibly being TRBD1 (6 bases). V lost 4 bases, J lost 0 bases, and 14 bases lay in between. The CDR3 runs 16 residues. Germline CDR1 and CDR2: MNHEY and SVGAGI. The CDR3 loop is CASSSSSRGSTDTQYF. In DNA form, the CDR3 reads TGTGCCAGCAGTTCGTCTTCCAGGGGAAGCACAGATACGCAGTATTTT.

J is TRBJ2-3 and V is TRBV9, with D hard to call. Trimming removed 0 bases from V and 1 base from J, with 3 bases in between. Germline CDR1 is SGDLS and CDR2 is YYNGEE. This CDR3 has 13 amino acids. The CDR3 sequence is CASSVGGTDTQYF. CDR3 nucleotides: TGTGCCAGCAGCGTAGGCGGCACAGATACGCAGTATTTT. Filled out from reference TRBV9 and TRBJ2-3, the complete variable domain reads DSGVTQTPKHLITATGQRVTLRCSPRSGDLSVYWYQQSLDQGLQFLIQYYNGEERAKGNILERFSAQQFPDLHSELNLSSLELGDSALYFCASSVGGTDTQYFGPGTRLTVL.

The rearrangement joins TRBV18 to TRBJ2-7; 11 bases line up with TRBD1. CDR1 KGHSH and CDR2 LQKENI come from the germline V gene. The CDR3 is 16 residues long. The junction had 9 bases not matched to a gene; V was cut back by 6 bases and J by 2 bases. CDR3 protein: CASSPRGQGGPYEQYF. CDR3 bases: TGTGCCAGCTCCCCTCGGGGACAGGGGGGACCCTACGAGCAGTACTTC.

The table lists this clone with a count of one. The chain employs TRBV16 and TRBJ1-2; the D gene is possibly TRBD1 (6 bases). The CDR3 has 14 residues. Germline CDR1 and CDR2: KGHSY and FQNENV. Trimming pared 0 bases from V and 4 bases from J, leaving 9 bases between. The CDR3 spells CASSQSGASYGYTF. In nucleotides, the CDR3 is TGTGCCAGCAGCCAATCGGGGGCCAGCTATGGCTACACCTTC.

The V and J genes are TRBV9 and TRBJ2-1, with 11 positions matching TRBD2. CDR3 length: 15 amino acids. CDR1 and CDR2 from the germline V gene are SGDLS and YYNGEE. The V and J ends lost 7 bases and 4 bases, in that order; junction bases with no gene match: 7. CDR3 amino acids: CASGTGTSGYNEQFF. CDR3 bases: TGTGCCAGCGGGACCGGGACTAGCGGATACAATGAGCAGTTCTTC. Full variable domain (outside the CDR3, taken from reference TRBV9 and TRBJ2-1): DSGVTQTPKHLITATGQRVTLRCSPRSGDLSVYWYQQSLDQGLQFLIQYYNGEERAKGNILERFSAQQFPDLHSELNLSSLELGDSALYFCASGTGTSGYNEQFFGPGTRLTVL.

The chain uses TRBV27 and TRBJ2-2, with TRBD2 as a possible D gene (7 bases). The CDR3 totals 17 residues. The V end was cut by 6 bases, the J end by 0 bases, with 17 bases between. From germline, CDR1 is MNHEY and CDR2 SMNVEV (reference sequence). The CDR3 loop reads CASSKPSGGANTGELFF. In DNA, the CDR3 is TGTGCCAGCAGCAAACCTTCGGGGGGCGCGAACACCGGGGAGCTGTTTTTT.

The V and J genes are TRBV5-1 and TRBJ1-2; TRBD1 might be the D (5 bases). This CDR3 is built from 14 residues. Germline values: CDR1 SGHRS, CDR2 YFSETQ. Trimming took off 0 bases at V and 8 bases at J, with 14 bases between the two ends. The CDR3 sequence is CASSLEPAGRGYTF. CDR3 coding DNA: TGCGCCAGCAGCTTGGAGCCGGCAGGGCGAGGCTACACCTTC.

V gene TRBV9 combines with J gene TRBJ2-5; 7 bases map to TRBD1. The V and J ends lost 4 bases and 5 bases, in that order; junction bases with no gene match: 5. Germline CDR1 and CDR2: SGDLS and YYNGEE. This CDR3 is 13 amino acids long. The CDR3 loop reads CASSTTGSETQYF. The CDR3 DNA is TGTGCCAGCAGCACGACAGGGAGCGAGACCCAGTACTTC.

This clone was picked up a small number of times. The chain has TRBV6-1 and TRBJ2-4, with D possibly matching TRBD2 (5 bases). Germline V gene sequence: CDR1 MNHNS, CDR2 SASEGT. V was clipped by 4 bases and J by 6 bases, with 7 bases between them. The CDR3 is 12 residues long. The CDR3 sequence: CASSASLNIQYF. As DNA, the CDR3 is TGTGCCAGCAGTGCTAGCCTAAACATTCAGTACTTC.

This chain links TRBV5-5 with TRBJ1-5; TRBD1 matches 7 bases. Germline V gene lookup returns CDR1 SGHKS and CDR2 YYEKEE (reference sequence). CDR3 length: 14 amino acids. J gave up 4 bases and V 3 bases, and 4 bases lay outside the gene matches. This CDR3 is CASSSAGGNQPQHF. CDR3 in DNA: TGTGCCAGCAGCTCGGCAGGGGGTAATCAGCCCCAGCATTTT.

The chain uses TRBV5-1 and TRBJ2-1, with D possibly TRBD1 on 5 matching bases. CDR1 and CDR2 from the germline V gene are SGHRS and YFSETQ. Trimming pared 2 bases from V and 6 bases from J, leaving 15 bases between. This CDR3 has 15 residues. This CDR3 reads CASSFNSWGSNEQFF. CDR3 nucleotides: TGCGCCAGCAGCTTTAACTCCTGGGGCTCCAATGAGCAGTTCTTC.

This clone was found a few times. The chain has TRBV27 and TRBJ2-7; 9 bases match TRBD1. Germline V lookup: CDR1 MNHEY, CDR2 SMNVEV (reference sequence). This CDR3 has 14 residues. The V gene end was trimmed by 8 bases and the J gene end by 5 bases; junction bases not matched to a gene: 10. The CDR3 nucleotides read TGTGCCAGCGGCCTCCGGGACAGGGAGGACGAGCAGTACTTC. It translates to CASGLRDREDEQYF.

In this sample, this clone turned up a few times. V is TRBV7-3 and J is TRBJ2-3; D perhaps matches TRBD1 (6 bases). Germline V gene lookup returns CDR1 SGHTA and CDR2 FQGTGA. The CDR3 sequence is 15 residues long. V shed 5 bases and J shed 2 bases, with 14 bases lying between them. CDR3 sequence: CASSQAGANTDTQYF. CDR3 coding DNA: TGTGCCAGCAGCCAAGCAGGGGCTAACACAGATACGCAGTATTTT.

The chain uses TRBV28 and TRBJ1-2, with unresolved D. CDR1 is MDHEN and CDR2 is SYDVKM in the germline V gene. V lost 6 bases to trimming and J lost 5 bases, with 19 bases between them. The CDR3 extends over 15 amino acids. This chain's CDR3 is CASRAPNGIPYGYTF. As DNA, the CDR3 is TGTGCCAGCAGAGCCCCGAACGGGATACCATATGGCTACACCTTC.

V gene TRBV30 combines with J gene TRBJ2-1; no firm D call. Germline V gives CDR1 GTSNPN, CDR2 SVGIG (reference sequence). The CDR3 length is 13 residues. Trimming removed 5 bases at V and 5 bases at J, with 13 bases between. The CDR3 reads CAWDFLDHNEQFF. The CDR3 DNA reads TGTGCCTGGGACTTCCTAGACCACAATGAGCAGTTCTTC. The complete variable domain, with remaining parts taken from reference TRBV30 and TRBJ2-1, reads SQTIHQWPATLVQPVGSPLSLECTVEGTSNPNLYWYRQAAGRGLQLLFYSVGIGQISSEVPQNLSASRPQDRQFILSSKKLLLSDSGFYLCAWDFLDHNEQFFGPGTRLTVL.